These T cell receptor beta chains were read from a single sample in a study of blood T cell repertoires in COVID-19. Measured with immunoSEQ multiplex PCR; TCRdb has only the in-frame clones, and not every one. This repertoire shows fewer than 100,000 clones, about 80% found once; its top ten account for less than 25%. The sample consisted of peripheral blood. The receptors here all came from a man between 70 and 80 years old with acute or convalescent COVID-19. Both conserved end residues are part of each CDR3. A D gene is named only where the DNA matches it firmly. Clone size, where shown, is once, few, many, or a class for clones that have expanded.

v_gene: TRBV7-3; j_gene: TRBJ2-5; abundance: .; d_gene: .; CDR3nt: TGTGCCAGCAGCCACCAGGGCCAAGAGACCCAGTACTTC; CDR3aa: CASSHQGQETQYF
v_gene: TRBV5-4; j_gene: TRBJ2-7; abundance: few; d_gene: TRBD2; CDR3nt: TGTGCCAGCAGCTTGGCGGGGGGACTAGCGGGGTACTACGAGCAGTACTTC; CDR3aa: CASSLAGGLAGYYEQYF
v_gene: TRBV24-1; j_gene: TRBJ2-7; abundance: .; d_gene: .; CDR3nt: TGTGCCACCAGTGACCGCTTGACAGCAGGACCCTACGAGCAGTACTTC; CDR3aa: CATSDRLTAGPYEQYF
v_gene: TRBV24-1; j_gene: TRBJ2-2; abundance: .; d_gene: .; CDR3nt: TGTGCCACCGGAAAGGGAAAATGGGGAGCGGCGAACACCGGGGAGCTGTTTTTT; CDR3aa: CATGKGKWGAANTGELFF
v_gene: TRBV5-1; j_gene: TRBJ2-1; abundance: few; d_gene: TRBD2; CDR3nt: TGCGCCAGCAGCTTACGGCTAGCGGGGAACAATGAGCAGTTCTTC; CDR3aa: CASSLRLAGNNEQFF
v_gene: TRBV5-5; j_gene: TRBJ1-2; abundance: .; d_gene: .; CDR3nt: TGTGCCAGCAGCTTCGGGGTATCTAACTATGGCTACACCTTC; CDR3aa: CASSFGVSNYGYTF
v_gene: TRBV28; j_gene: TRBJ1-2; abundance: .; d_gene: TRBD1; CDR3nt: TGTGCCAGCAGTCCTCCGGGACAGGGGCAGGATGGCTACACCTTC; CDR3aa: CASSPPGQGQDGYTF
v_gene: TRBV6-5; j_gene: TRBJ2-7; abundance: .; d_gene: TRBD2; CDR3nt: TGTGCCAGCAGTTCTTCCCTAGCGGGAGTTTTTTACGAGCAGTACTTC; CDR3aa: CASSSSLAGVFYEQYF
v_gene: TRBV11-2; j_gene: TRBJ2-3; abundance: .; d_gene: TRBD2; CDR3nt: TGTGCCAGCAGCACATCGACTAGCGGGAGAGCAGATACGCAGTATTTT; CDR3aa: CASSTSTSGRADTQYF
v_gene: TRBV30; j_gene: TRBJ2-5; abundance: .; d_gene: TRBD2; CDR3nt: TGTGCCTGGAGTGTACGGGGAGGGCAGCACAGGAAGACCCAGTACTTC; CDR3aa: CAWSVRGGQHRKTQYF
v_gene: TRBV6-5; j_gene: TRBJ2-5; abundance: .; d_gene: TRBD1; CDR3nt: TGTGCCAGCAGTCTACAGGGGAGACGAGAGACCCAGTACTTC; CDR3aa: CASSLQGRRETQYF
v_gene: TRBV27; j_gene: TRBJ2-5; abundance: once; d_gene: .; CDR3nt: TGTGCCAGCAGTTCCGCCCAAACTCAAGAGACCCAGTACTTC; CDR3aa: CASSSAQTQETQYF
v_gene: TRBV24-1; j_gene: TRBJ2-1; abundance: .; d_gene: TRBD2; CDR3nt: TGTGCCACCGGAGTAGCGGGAAGAGGCGAATCCAATGAGCAGTTCTTC; CDR3aa: CATGVAGRGESNEQFF
v_gene: TRBV10-3; j_gene: TRBJ1-1; abundance: .; d_gene: .; CDR3nt: TGTGCCATCAGTGGTATTCGGACTGAAGCTTTCTTT; CDR3aa: CAISGIRTEAFF
v_gene: TRBV19; j_gene: TRBJ2-2; abundance: .; d_gene: .; CDR3nt: TGTGCCAGTAGTATAGTTCCGGGGGTGAGCACCGGGGAGCTGTTTTTT; CDR3aa: CASSIVPGVSTGELFF
v_gene: TRBV27; j_gene: TRBJ2-7; abundance: .; d_gene: TRBD2; CDR3nt: TGTGCCAGCAGCCCTACTAGCGGGAGAAACTACGAGCAGTACTTC; CDR3aa: CASSPTSGRNYEQYF
v_gene: TRBV2; j_gene: TRBJ2-3; abundance: .; d_gene: .; CDR3nt: TGTGCCAGCAGTTACAGCTCTAGCACAGATACGCAGTATTTT; CDR3aa: CASSYSSSTDTQYF
v_gene: TRBV5-1; j_gene: TRBJ1-6; abundance: .; d_gene: .; CDR3nt: TGCGCCAGCAGCTTGGGACAGGCCAGCTCCTATAATTCACCCCTCCACTTT; CDR3aa: CASSLGQASSYNSPLHF
v_gene: TRBV7-9; j_gene: TRBJ2-3; abundance: .; d_gene: TRBD2; CDR3nt: TGTGCCAGCTACCTAGCGGGAGTACAAGATACGCAGTATTTT; CDR3aa: CASYLAGVQDTQYF
v_gene: TRBV23-1; j_gene: TRBJ2-7; abundance: .; d_gene: .; CDR3nt: TGCGCCAGCATGTCATCCGAGCAGTACTTC; CDR3aa: CASMSSEQYF
v_gene: TRBV6-5; j_gene: TRBJ1-5; abundance: .; d_gene: TRBD1; CDR3nt: TGTGCCAGCAGGGAGGACAGGGATCGCAATCAGCCCCAGCATTTT; CDR3aa: CASREDRDRNQPQHF
v_gene: TRBV6-5; j_gene: TRBJ1-5; abundance: .; d_gene: .; CDR3nt: TGTGCCAGCAGTTACTCGGGGGGAACTCAGCCCCAGCATTTT; CDR3aa: CASSYSGGTQPQHF
v_gene: TRBV30; j_gene: TRBJ2-7; abundance: .; d_gene: .; CDR3nt: TGTGCCTGGAAGGTTGTGGGCAGGTCCTACGAGCAGTACTTC; CDR3aa: CAWKVVGRSYEQYF
v_gene: TRBV27; j_gene: TRBJ1-1; abundance: .; d_gene: .; CDR3nt: TGTGCCAGCAGTTTAATCGGCGGGGGCGCTCCTGAAGCTTTCTTT; CDR3aa: CASSLIGGGAPEAFF
v_gene: TRBV6-5; j_gene: TRBJ2-7; abundance: once; d_gene: .; CDR3nt: TGTGCCAGCAGCATCGTGGGCCCCTACGAGCAGTACTTC; CDR3aa: CASSIVGPYEQYF
v_gene: TRBV11-2; j_gene: TRBJ1-1; abundance: .; d_gene: TRBD1; CDR3nt: TGTGCCAGCAGCTTACCCCGACAGGGAACCACTGAAGCTTTCTTT; CDR3aa: CASSLPRQGTTEAFF
v_gene: TRBV20-1; j_gene: TRBJ1-1; abundance: .; d_gene: .; CDR3nt: TGCAGTGCTAGTGGCGGAGTGAACACTGAAGCTTTCTTT; CDR3aa: CSASGGVNTEAFF
v_gene: TRBV28; j_gene: TRBJ2-3; abundance: .; d_gene: TRBD1; CDR3nt: TGTGCCAGCAGTAAGACAGGGCCAGATACGCAGTATTTT; CDR3aa: CASSKTGPDTQYF
v_gene: TRBV6-5; j_gene: TRBJ1-1; abundance: .; d_gene: .; CDR3nt: TGTGCCAGCAGTCCCTCTCGGTTTTACACTGAAGCTTTCTTT; CDR3aa: CASSPSRFYTEAFF
v_gene: TRBV6-4; j_gene: TRBJ2-3; abundance: .; d_gene: .; CDR3nt: TGTGCCAGCAGTGAGCTCGGAGGGGCCACAGATACGCAGTATTTT; CDR3aa: CASSELGGATDTQYF
v_gene: TRBV19; j_gene: TRBJ2-1; abundance: .; d_gene: TRBD1; CDR3nt: TGTGCCAGTAGTACTCGGGACAGGGGGGGCAATGAGCAGTTCTTC; CDR3aa: CASSTRDRGGNEQFF
v_gene: TRBV4-1; j_gene: TRBJ1-1; abundance: .; d_gene: .; CDR3nt: TGCGCCAGCAGCCCGGTTCCGGTGAACACTGAAGCTTTCTTT; CDR3aa: CASSPVPVNTEAFF
v_gene: TRBV11-2; j_gene: TRBJ1-1; abundance: few; d_gene: TRBD1; CDR3nt: TGTGCCAGCAGCTTCGGACAGGGAACTGAAGCTTTCTTT; CDR3aa: CASSFGQGTEAFF
v_gene: TRBV3-1/TRBV3-2; j_gene: TRBJ2-7; abundance: .; d_gene: .; CDR3nt: TGTGCCAGCAGCCCACGGGAGTTCTCCTACGAGCAGTACTTC; CDR3aa: CASSPREFSYEQYF
v_gene: TRBV6-5; j_gene: TRBJ1-4; abundance: .; d_gene: .; CDR3nt: TGTGCCAGCAGTTACGAGTTCCGGGCAACTAATGAAAAACTGTTTTTT; CDR3aa: CASSYEFRATNEKLFF
v_gene: TRBV10-2; j_gene: TRBJ2-7; abundance: .; d_gene: .; CDR3nt: TGCGCCAGCACCGAGGAGCGGGCGAGCTCCTACGAGCAGTACTTC; CDR3aa: CASTEERASSYEQYF
v_gene: TRBV9; j_gene: TRBJ2-7; abundance: .; d_gene: .; CDR3nt: TGTGCCAGCAGCGTAGCTCCGGGGTTGGACTACGAGCAGTACTTC; CDR3aa: CASSVAPGLDYEQYF
v_gene: TRBV6-9; j_gene: TRBJ2-7; abundance: .; d_gene: .; CDR3nt: TGTGCCAGCAGGTACAGGGATGATACACCCTACGAGCAGTACTTC; CDR3aa: CASRYRDDTPYEQYF
v_gene: TRBV19; j_gene: TRBJ2-7; abundance: once; d_gene: TRBD1; CDR3nt: TGTGCCAGTAGTCCCGGGACAGGGGGCTTTACCTACGAGCAGTACTTC; CDR3aa: CASSPGTGGFTYEQYF
v_gene: TRBV7-2; j_gene: TRBJ1-2; abundance: .; d_gene: .; CDR3nt: TGTGCCAGCAGCTTAGTATCCAGTTCTAACTATGGCTACACCTTC; CDR3aa: CASSLVSSSNYGYTF
v_gene: TRBV2; j_gene: TRBJ2-7; abundance: .; d_gene: .; CDR3nt: TGTGCCAGCAGCGCCTACCGTGATGACGAGCAGTACTTC; CDR3aa: CASSAYRDDEQYF
v_gene: TRBV5-1; j_gene: TRBJ1-2; abundance: .; d_gene: .; CDR3nt: TGCGCCAGCAGCTTTACGGGGGACTATGGCTACACCTTC; CDR3aa: CASSFTGDYGYTF
v_gene: TRBV11-3; j_gene: TRBJ2-2; abundance: few; d_gene: .; CDR3nt: TGTGCCAGCAGTTATGACACATACACCGGGGAGCTGTTTTTT; CDR3aa: CASSYDTYTGELFF
v_gene: TRBV3-1/TRBV3-2; j_gene: TRBJ2-6; abundance: .; d_gene: .; CDR3nt: TGTGCCAGCAGCCAAGGGGGCAGGCTAGCTGGGGCCAACGTCCTGACTTTC; CDR3aa: CASSQGGRLAGANVLTF
v_gene: TRBV7-2; j_gene: TRBJ1-2; abundance: once; d_gene: .; CDR3nt: TGTGCCAGCAGCCCGAACCCGCCAGGGACTTCCTATGGCTACACCTTC; CDR3aa: CASSPNPPGTSYGYTF
v_gene: TRBV5-1; j_gene: TRBJ2-7; abundance: few; d_gene: .; CDR3nt: TGCGCCAGCAGCTTGACGGGATTGCCCTACGAGCAGTACTTC; CDR3aa: CASSLTGLPYEQYF